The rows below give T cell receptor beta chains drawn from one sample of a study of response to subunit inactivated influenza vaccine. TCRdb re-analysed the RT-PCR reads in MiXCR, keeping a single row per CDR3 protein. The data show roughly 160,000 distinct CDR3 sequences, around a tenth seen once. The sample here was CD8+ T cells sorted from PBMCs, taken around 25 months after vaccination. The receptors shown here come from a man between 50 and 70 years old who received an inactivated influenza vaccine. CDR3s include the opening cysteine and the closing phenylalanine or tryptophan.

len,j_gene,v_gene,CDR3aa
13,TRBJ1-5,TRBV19,CASSIAENQPQHF
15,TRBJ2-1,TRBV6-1,CASTRRGTAYNEQFF
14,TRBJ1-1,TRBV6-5,CASSHPTGHTEAFF
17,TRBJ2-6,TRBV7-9,CASSLVDVVTGANVLTF
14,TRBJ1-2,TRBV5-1,CASSFPGQDYGYTF
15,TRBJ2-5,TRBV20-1,CSASWGQGVRETQYF
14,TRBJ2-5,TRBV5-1,CASSRAGTEETQYF
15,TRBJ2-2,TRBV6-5,CASSFTAVNTGELFF
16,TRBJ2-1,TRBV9,CASSVVGGDFYNEKFF
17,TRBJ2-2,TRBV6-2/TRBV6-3,CASSHPGLMENTGELFF
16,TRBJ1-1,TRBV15,CATSRIRVGGLTEAFF
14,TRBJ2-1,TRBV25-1,CASSESPRGNEQFF
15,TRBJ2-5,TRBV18,CASSPRDRFQETQYF
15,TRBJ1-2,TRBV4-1,CASSQGTGIVSGYTF
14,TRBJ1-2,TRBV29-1,CSVPRTGESYGYTF
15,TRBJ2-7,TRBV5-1,CASSPWDRGSYEQYF
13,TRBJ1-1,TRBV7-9,CASSPRDRTEAFF
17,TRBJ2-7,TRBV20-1,CSARARGEGAWGYEQYF
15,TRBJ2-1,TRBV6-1,CASSSGTGGSYEQFF
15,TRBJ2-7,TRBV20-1,CSARAPGQGKGEQYF
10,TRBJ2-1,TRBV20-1,CSATYREQFF
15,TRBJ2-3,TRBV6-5,CASSYMGEGPPTQYF
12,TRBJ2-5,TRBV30,CAWSRDAETQYF
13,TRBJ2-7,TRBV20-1,CSARDGQSYEQYF
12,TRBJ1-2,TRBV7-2,CASSSTWTAYTF
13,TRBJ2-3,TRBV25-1,CASSYRSTDTQYF
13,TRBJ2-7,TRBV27,CASSFLDSYEQYF
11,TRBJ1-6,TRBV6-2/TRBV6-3,CASSSDSPLHF
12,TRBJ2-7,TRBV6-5,CASTSFSYEQYF
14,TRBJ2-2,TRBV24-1,CATSDVGSTGELFF
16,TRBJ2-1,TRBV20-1,CSARTLSGGRYNEQFF
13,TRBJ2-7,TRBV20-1,CSASVVASYEQYF
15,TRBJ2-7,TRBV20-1,CSARDRLAGDYEQYF
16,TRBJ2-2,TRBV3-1,CASSQAGTSAIRQLFF
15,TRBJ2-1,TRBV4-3,CASSQVEGTLNEQFF
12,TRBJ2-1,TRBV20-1,CSAEPLYNEQFF
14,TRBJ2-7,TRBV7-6,CASSSRDSSYEQYF
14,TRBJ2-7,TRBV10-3,CAISETGGIYEQYF
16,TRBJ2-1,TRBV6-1,CASKRTSGSSYNEQFF
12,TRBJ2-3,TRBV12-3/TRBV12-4,CASSYLTDTQYF
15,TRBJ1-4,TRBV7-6,CASSLGAATNEKLFF
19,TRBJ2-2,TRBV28,CASSLGRDTLNANTGELFF
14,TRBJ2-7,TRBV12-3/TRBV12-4,CASSLLGTNYEQYF
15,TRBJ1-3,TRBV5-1,CASSLAGSSGNTIYF
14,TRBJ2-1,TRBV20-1,CSASLAGSYNEQFF
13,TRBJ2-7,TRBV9,CASSGGSGYEQYF
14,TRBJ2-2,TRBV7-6,CASSLEFNTGELFF
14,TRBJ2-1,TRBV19,CASSVSGRANEQFF